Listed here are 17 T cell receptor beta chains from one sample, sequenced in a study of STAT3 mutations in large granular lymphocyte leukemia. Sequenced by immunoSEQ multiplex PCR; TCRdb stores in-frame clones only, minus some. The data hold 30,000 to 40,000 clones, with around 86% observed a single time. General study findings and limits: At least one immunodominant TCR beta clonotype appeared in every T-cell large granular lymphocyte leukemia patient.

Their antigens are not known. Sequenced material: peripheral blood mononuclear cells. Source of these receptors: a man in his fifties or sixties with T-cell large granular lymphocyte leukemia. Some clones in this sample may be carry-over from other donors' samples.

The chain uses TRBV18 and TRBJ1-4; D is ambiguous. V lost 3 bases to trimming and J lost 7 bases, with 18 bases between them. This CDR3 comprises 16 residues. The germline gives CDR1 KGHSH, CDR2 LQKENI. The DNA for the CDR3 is TGTGCCAGCTCACCGAATCCAGAGTCGGTTTTTGAAAAACTGTTTTTT. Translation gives CASSPNPESVFEKLFF.

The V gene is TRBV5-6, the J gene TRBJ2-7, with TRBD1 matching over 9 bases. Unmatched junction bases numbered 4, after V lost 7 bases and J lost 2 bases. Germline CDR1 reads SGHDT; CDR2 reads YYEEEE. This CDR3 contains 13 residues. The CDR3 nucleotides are TGTGCCAGCCTGCGACAGGGGGCCTACGAGCAGTACTTC. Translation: CASLRQGAYEQYF.

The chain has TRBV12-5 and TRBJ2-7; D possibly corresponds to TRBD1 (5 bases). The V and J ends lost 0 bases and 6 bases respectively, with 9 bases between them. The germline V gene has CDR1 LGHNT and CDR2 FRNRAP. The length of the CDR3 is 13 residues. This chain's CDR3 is CASGLVGGAEQYF. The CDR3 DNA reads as TGTGCTAGTGGTTTGGTAGGTGGGGCCGAGCAGTACTTC.

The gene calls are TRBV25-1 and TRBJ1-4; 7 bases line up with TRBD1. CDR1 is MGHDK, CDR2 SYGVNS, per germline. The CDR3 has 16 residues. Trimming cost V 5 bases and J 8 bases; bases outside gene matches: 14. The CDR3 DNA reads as TGTGCCAGCAGTACCCCCCTACAGGGGTATTGGGAAAAACTGTTTTTT. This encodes CASSTPLQGYWEKLFF.

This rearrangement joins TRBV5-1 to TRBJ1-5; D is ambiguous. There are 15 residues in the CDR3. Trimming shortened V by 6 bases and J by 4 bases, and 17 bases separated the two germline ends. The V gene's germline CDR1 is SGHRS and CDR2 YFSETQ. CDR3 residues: CASTMNPGINQPQHF. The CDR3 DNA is TGCGCCAGCACCATGAATCCCGGGATTAATCAGCCCCAGCATTTT. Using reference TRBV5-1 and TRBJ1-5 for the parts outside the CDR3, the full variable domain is KAGVTQTPRYLIKTRGQQVTLSCSPISGHRSVSWYQQTPGQGLQFLFEYFSETQRNKGNFPGRFSGRQFSNSRSEMNVSTLELGDSALYLCASTMNPGINQPQHFGDGTRLSIL.

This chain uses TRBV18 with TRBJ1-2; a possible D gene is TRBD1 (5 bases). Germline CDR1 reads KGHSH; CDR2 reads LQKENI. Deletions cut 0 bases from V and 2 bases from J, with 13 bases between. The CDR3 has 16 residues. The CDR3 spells CASSPPKTDWNYGYTF. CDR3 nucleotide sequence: TGTGCCAGCTCACCACCAAAGACAGACTGGAACTATGGCTACACCTTC.

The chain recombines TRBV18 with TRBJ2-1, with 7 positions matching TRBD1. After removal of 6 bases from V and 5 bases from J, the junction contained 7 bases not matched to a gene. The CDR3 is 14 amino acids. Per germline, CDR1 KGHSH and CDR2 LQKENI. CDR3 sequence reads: CASSPWDSDNEQFF. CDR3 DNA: TGTGCCAGCTCGCCCTGGGACAGTGACAATGAGCAGTTCTTC.

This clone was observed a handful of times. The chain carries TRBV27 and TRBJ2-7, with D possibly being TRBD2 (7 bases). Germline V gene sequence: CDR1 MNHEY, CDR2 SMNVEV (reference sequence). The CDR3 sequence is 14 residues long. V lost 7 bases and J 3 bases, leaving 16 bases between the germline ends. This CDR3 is CASKGGGSYYEQYF. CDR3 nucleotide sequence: TGTGCCAGCAAAGGGGGGGGGAGCTACTACGAGCAGTACTTC.

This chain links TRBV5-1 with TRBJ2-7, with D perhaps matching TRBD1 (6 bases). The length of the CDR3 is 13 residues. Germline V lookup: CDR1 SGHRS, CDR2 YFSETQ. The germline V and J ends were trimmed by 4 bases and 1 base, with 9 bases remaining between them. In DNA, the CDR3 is TGCGCCAGCAGCCCGGACAGTTCCTACGAGCAGTACTTC. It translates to CASSPDSSYEQYF.

This CDR3 is CASSRTGRNQPQHF. The CDR3 nucleotides read TGTGCCAGCAGCCGGACGGGGAGAAATCAGCCCCAGCATTTT. This chain uses TRBV14 with TRBJ1-5; D uncertain. Trimming took 4 bases from V and 4 from J, leaving 11 bases between them. This CDR3 comprises 14 residues. Germline loops: CDR1 SGHDN, CDR2 FVKESK.

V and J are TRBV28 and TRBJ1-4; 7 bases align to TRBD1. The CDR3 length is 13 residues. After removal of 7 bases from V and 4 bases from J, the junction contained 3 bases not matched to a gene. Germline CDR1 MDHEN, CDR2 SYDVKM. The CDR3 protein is CASTQGVNEKLFF. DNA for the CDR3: TGTGCCAGCACCCAGGGGGTTAATGAAAAACTGTTTTTT.

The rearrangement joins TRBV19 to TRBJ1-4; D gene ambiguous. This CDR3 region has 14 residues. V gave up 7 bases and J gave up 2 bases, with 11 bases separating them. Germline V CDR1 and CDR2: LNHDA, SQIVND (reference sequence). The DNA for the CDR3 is TGTGCCAGTACTGAGGGTGCGACTAATGAAAAACTGTTTTTT. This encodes CASTEGATNEKLFF.

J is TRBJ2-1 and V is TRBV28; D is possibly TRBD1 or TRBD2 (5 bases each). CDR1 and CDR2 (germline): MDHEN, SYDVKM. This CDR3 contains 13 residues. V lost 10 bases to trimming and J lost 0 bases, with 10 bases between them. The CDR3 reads CATGTRSYNEQFF. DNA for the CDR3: TGTGCCACTGGGACCCGCTCCTACAATGAGCAGTTCTTC.

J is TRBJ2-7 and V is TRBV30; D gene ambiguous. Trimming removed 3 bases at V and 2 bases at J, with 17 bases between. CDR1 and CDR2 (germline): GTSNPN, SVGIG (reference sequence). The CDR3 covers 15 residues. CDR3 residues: CAWRRKRLSTYEQYF. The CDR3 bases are TGTGCCTGGAGAAGGAAGAGATTATCGACCTACGAGCAGTACTTC.

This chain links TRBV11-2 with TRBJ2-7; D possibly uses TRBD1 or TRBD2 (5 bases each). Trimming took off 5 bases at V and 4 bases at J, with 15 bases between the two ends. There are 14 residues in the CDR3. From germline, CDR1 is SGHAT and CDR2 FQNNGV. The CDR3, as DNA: TGTGCCAGCAGCCCCCTGAGGGGAAGGTACGAGCAGTACTTC. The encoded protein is CASSPLRGRYEQYF.

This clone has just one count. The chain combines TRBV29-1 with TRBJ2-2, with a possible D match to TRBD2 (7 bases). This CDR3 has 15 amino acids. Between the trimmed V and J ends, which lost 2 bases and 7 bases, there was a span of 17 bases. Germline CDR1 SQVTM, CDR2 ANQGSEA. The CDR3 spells CSVERGRARYGELFF. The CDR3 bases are TGCAGCGTTGAAAGGGGGAGGGCCCGTTACGGGGAGCTGTTTTTT.

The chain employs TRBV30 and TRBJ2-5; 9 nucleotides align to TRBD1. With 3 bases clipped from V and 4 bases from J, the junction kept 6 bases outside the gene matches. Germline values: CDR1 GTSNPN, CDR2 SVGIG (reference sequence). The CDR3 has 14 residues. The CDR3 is CAWSLTGGRETQYF. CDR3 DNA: TGTGCCTGGAGCCTGACAGGGGGAAGAGAGACCCAGTACTTC.